This record looks at one T cell receptor (beta chain) sequence and its context. The antigen is not known. This sample stems from a study of OX40 agonist ivuxolimab in advanced cancers. This table comes from immunoSEQ multiplex PCR, and its TCRdb copy is limited to in-frame clones, with some not included. The top ten hold less than 0.8% of the sample, which has around 79,000 clones, over 75% seen once. The study's findings and limits: Researchers did not determine the expanded peripheral T cells' antigen specificity. In general, CD8+ T cells held more expanded clones than CD4+ did, on average.

CDR3 length equals 17 residues. With V trimmed by 3 bases and J by 9 bases, 17 bases remained unmatched. The chain joins TRBV23-1 to TRBJ2-1, with 7 bases that match TRBD2. TRBV23-1 is an ORF, with its function uncertain. The sequence came from an adult with an advanced solid tumor such as melanoma, head and neck, liver or kidney cancer. The specimen comprised CD4+ or CD8+ T cells sorted from blood, sampled in a trial of the OX40 agonist ivuxolimab. The CDR3 region has the DNA TGCGCCAGCAGTCACCCCCTGGGGGACTACCTTTGTTTTGAGCAGTTCTTC. Translation gives CASSHPLGDYLCFEQFF.